This T cell receptor beta chain was observed in a study of blood T cells in healthy people across ages. The CDR3 spans 13 residues. Deletions cut 2 bases from V and 6 bases from J, with 8 bases between. Germline V lookup: CDR1 SNHLY, CDR2 FYNNEI. Together with a sample-barcoded 5' primer, a J-beta primer mix was included in a second PCR lasting roughly 6 to 12 cycles. TCRdb used MiXCR to reprocess the 5' RACE reads, holding one entry per CDR3 protein. The sample holds fewer than 2,000,000 distinct CDR3 sequences, roughly two fifths seen once. This clonotype originated in a human donor in good health. V usage is TRBV2 and J usage is TRBJ2-4; D is unresolved. Sequencing was done on a sample of blood. The CDR3 DNA reads TGTGCCAGCAGTGAACAGGCGGCAAACATTCAGTACTTC. Translated: CASSEQAANIQYF.